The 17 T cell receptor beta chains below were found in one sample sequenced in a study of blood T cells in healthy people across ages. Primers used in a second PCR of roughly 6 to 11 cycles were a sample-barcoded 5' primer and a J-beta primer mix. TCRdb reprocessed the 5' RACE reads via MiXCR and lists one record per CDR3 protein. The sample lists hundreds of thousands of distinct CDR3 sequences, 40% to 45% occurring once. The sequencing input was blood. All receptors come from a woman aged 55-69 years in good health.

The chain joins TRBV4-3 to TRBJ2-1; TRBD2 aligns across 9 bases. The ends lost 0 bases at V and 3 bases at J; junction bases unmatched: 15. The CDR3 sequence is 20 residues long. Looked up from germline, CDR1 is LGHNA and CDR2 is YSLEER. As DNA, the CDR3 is TGCGCCAGCAGCCAAGATTTATCTGAAGCTAGCGGGACCCGCTACAATGAGCAGTTCTTC. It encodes CASSQDLSEASGTRYNEQFF.

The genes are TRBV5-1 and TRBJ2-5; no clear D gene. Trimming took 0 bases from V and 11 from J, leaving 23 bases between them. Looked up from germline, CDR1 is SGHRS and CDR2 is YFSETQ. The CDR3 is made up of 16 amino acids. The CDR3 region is CASSLASGSTYNEQYF. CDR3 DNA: TGCGCCAGCAGCTTGGCCTCTGGATCCACCTACAATGAGCAGTACTTC.

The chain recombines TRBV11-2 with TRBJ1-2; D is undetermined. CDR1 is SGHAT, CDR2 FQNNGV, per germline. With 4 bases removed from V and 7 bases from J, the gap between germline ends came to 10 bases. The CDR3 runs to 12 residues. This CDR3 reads CASSSPSTGYTF. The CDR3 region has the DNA TGTGCCAGCAGCTCCCCCTCCACTGGCTACACCTTC. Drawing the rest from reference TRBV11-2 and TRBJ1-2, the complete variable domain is EAGVAQSPRYKIIEKRQSVAFWCNPISGHATLYWYQQILGQGPKLLIQFQNNGVVDDSQLPKDRFSAERLKGVDSTLKIQPAKLEDSAVYLCASSSPSTGYTFGSGTRLTVV.

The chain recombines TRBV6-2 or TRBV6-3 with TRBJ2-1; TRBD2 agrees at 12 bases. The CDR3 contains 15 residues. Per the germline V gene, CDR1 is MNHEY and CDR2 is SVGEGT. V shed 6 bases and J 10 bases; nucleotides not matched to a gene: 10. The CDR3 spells CASSSGLAGKPEQFF. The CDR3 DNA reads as TGTGCCAGCAGCTCCGGACTAGCGGGGAAGCCAGAGCAGTTCTTC.

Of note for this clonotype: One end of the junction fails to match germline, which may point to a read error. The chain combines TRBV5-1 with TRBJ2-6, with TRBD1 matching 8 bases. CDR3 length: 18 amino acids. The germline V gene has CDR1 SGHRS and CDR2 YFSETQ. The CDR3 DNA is TGCACCAGCAGCTCACGACAGGGGACGGCCTCTGGGGCCAACGTCCTGACTTTC. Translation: CTSSSRQGTASGANVLTF.

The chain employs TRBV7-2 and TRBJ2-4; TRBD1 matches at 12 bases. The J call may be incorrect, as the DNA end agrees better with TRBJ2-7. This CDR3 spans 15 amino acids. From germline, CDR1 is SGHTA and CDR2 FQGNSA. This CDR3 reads CASSIRDRGPHEQYF. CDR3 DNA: TGTGCCAGCAGCATCCGGGACAGGGGGCCCCACGAGCAGTACTTC.

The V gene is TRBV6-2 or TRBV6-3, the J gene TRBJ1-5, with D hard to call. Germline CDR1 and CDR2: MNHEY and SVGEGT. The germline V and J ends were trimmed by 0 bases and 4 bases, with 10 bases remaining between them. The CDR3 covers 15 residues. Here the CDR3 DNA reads TGTGCCAGCAGTTACTCGAGTCCGCTAAATCAGCCCCAGCATTTT. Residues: CASSYSSPLNQPQHF.

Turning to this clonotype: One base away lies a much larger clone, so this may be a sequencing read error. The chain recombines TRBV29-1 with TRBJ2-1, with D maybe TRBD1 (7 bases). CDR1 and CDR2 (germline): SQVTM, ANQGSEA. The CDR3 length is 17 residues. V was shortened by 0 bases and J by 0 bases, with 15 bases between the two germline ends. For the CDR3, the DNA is TGCAGCGTTGAAGAGGGTCAGGGGGGCGGCTCCTACAATGAGCAGTTCTTC. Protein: CSVEEGQGGGSYNEQFF.

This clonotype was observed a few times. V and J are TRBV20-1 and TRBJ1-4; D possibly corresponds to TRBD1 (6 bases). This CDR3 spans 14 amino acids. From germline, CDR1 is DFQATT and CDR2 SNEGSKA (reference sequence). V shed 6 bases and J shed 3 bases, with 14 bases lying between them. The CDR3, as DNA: TGCAGTGCCCGTGGAGGGGGGGCTAATGAAAAACTGTTTTTT. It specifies CSARGGGANEKLFF.

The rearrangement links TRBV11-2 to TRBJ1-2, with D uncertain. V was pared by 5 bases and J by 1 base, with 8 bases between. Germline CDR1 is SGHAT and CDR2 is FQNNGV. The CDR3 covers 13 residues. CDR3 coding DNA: TGTGCCAGCAGCACCGGCATTAACTATGGCTACACCTTC. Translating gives CASSTGINYGYTF.

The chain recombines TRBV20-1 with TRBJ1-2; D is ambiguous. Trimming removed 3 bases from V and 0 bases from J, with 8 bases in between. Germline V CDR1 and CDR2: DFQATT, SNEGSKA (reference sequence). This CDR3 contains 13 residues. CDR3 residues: CSASPGPNYGYTF. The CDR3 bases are TGCAGTGCTAGTCCCGGACCTAACTATGGCTACACCTTC.

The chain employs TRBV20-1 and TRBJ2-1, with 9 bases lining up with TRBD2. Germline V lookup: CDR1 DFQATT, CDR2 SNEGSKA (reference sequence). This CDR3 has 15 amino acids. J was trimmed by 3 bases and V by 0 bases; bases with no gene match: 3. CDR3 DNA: TGCAGTGCTAGAGAAGCGGGGGGATACTACAATGAGCAGTTCTTC. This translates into CSAREAGGYYNEQFF.

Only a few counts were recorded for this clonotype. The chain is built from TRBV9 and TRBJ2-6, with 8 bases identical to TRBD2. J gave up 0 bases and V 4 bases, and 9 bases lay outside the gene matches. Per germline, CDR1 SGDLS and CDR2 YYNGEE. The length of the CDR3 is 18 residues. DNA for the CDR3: TGTGCCAGCAGCCTCACTAGCGGACTCGCCTCTGGGGCCAACGTCCTGACTTTC. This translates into CASSLTSGLASGANVLTF.

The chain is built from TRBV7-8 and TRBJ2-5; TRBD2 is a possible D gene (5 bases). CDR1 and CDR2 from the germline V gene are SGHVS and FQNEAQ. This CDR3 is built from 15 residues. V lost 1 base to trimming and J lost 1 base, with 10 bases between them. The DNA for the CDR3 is TGTGCCAGCAGCTTAGTAGAGGGAGTCCAAGAGACCCAGTACTTC. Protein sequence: CASSLVEGVQETQYF.

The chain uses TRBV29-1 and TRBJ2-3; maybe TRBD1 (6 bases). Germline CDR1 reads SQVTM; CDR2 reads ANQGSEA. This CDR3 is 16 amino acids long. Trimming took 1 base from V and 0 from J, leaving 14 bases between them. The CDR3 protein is CSVEVWQGISTDTQYF. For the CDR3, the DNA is TGCAGCGTTGAAGTATGGCAGGGGATAAGCACAGATACGCAGTATTTT.

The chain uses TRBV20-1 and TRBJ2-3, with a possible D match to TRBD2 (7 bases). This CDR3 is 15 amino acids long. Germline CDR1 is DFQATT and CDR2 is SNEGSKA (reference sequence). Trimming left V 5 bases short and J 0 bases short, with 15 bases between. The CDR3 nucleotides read TGCAGTGCTCTGCCGGGGGGCTCGAGCACAGATACGCAGTATTTT. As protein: CSALPGGSSTDTQYF.

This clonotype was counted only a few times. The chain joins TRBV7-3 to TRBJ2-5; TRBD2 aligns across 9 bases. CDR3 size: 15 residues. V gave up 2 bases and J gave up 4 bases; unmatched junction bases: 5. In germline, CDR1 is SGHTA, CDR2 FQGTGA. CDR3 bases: TGTGCCAGCAGCTTAGGGACTAGCTCGTTAGAGACCCAGTACTTC. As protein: CASSLGTSSLETQYF.